This T cell receptor beta chain was identified in a study of T cells in Graves' hyperthyroidism and ophthalmopathy. TCR beta CDR3 sequences were amplified from RNA transcripts. The primer set for the first-round RT-PCR of the TCR CDR3 was HTBI. TCRdb reprocessed the multiplex PCR reads via MiXCR and lists one record per CDR3 protein. The table lists about 640,000 distinct CDR3 sequences, less than 25% of them singletons. This clonotype came up a few times. What it binds is not known. Criteria for exclusion of patients were uncontrolled infection, other autoimmune disease, pregnancy or lactation. Fresh peripheral blood, 7.5 to 10 ml, was the source of the PBMCs. Germline V lookup: CDR1 MNHNS, CDR2 SASEGT. With 6 bases clipped from V and 0 bases from J, the junction kept 3 bases outside the gene matches. The CDR3 runs 15 residues. Study-wide findings and caveats: Ophthalmopathy could be told apart from stable hyperthyroidism with a 13 V-J model.

The sequence came from a man aged 30 to 39 with Graves' ophthalmopathy. The sample comprised blood. This chain joins TRBV6-1 and TRBJ2-2, with TRBD1 matching over 8 bases. As DNA, the CDR3 is TGTGCCAGCAGCACACAGGGGGCGAACACCGGGGAGCTGTTTTTT. It is translated as CASSTQGANTGELFF.